This is a list of T cell receptor beta chains from one sample in a study of blood T cell repertoires in COVID-19. Produced via immunoSEQ multiplex PCR; TCRdb's table is partial and in-frame only. Seen here are about 170,000 clones, roughly 86% observed once, and the top ten hold 7%. The sample taken for sequencing was peripheral blood. Receptors originate from a woman of 80 years or more in a cohort sampled during active or convalescent COVID-19. The conserved cysteine and the conserved F or W are not part of the CDR3 here.

j_gene,v_gene,CDR3aa
TRBJ1-6,TRBV11-2,ASSLRAHGGSPLH
TRBJ2-2,TRBV18,ASSPDYPGELF
TRBJ1-1,TRBV24-1,ATSETANTEAF
TRBJ1-2,TRBV7-8,ASSLVAGGDYGYT
TRBJ1-1,TRBV28,ASSLTQGWGTEAF
TRBJ2-3,TRBV7-9,ASSSSGAEDTQY
TRBJ1-5,TRBV2,ASNREPNQPQH
TRBJ1-5,TRBV5-1,ASSFDRGQPQH
TRBJ1-1,TRBV12-5,ASGLNRLNTEAF
TRBJ2-5,TRBV5-1,ASSPGLAGGGFGKTQY
TRBJ1-5,TRBV27,ASSFYRTGNFWVEPQH
TRBJ1-2,TRBV29-1,SARDSGTNKGDGYT
TRBJ2-1,TRBV14,ASSQISGTTSYNEQF
TRBJ1-1,TRBV29-1,SVEDGSGTEAF
TRBJ2-1,TRBV30,AWTKREGYNEQF
TRBJ2-5,TRBV3-1/TRBV3-2,ASSQVLSGGASETQY
TRBJ1-1,TRBV30,AWSVQGEAF
TRBJ2-1,TRBV6-1,ASTDQDRYYLKAQF
TRBJ1-4,TRBV29-1,SVLGEVRQYNEKLF
TRBJ2-2,TRBV6-4,ASSPGTGIFVGELF
TRBJ1-2,TRBV30,AWSDDYRGFNYGYT
TRBJ1-1,TRBV18,ASSPLQGGNTEAF
TRBJ2-1,TRBV4-1,ASSQGWGHEQF
TRBJ2-1,TRBV27,ASSSGTGNNEQF
TRBJ2-5,TRBV10-3,ASWDPGTAKETQY
TRBJ1-2,TRBV5-4,ASSSRQGNYGYT
TRBJ1-6,TRBV6-1,ASSELDRVNSPLH
TRBJ1-2,TRBV29-1,SVEDWGTGGLNYGYT
TRBJ2-3,TRBV5-1,ASSLTAGDTDTQY
TRBJ2-2,TRBV19,ASTTGLNTGELF
TRBJ1-1,TRBV19,ATRVGRHPTSLYEAF
TRBJ2-1,TRBV5-1,ASSLRGSSNEQF